The 31 T cell receptor beta chains reported below all come from one sample, sequenced in a study of control samples from healthy donors and cancer patients. Produced via immunoSEQ multiplex PCR; TCRdb's table is partial and in-frame only. Of approximately 94,000 clones in the sample, roughly nine tenths were seen once. The sample consisted of blood. These receptors were taken from a woman in her twenties or thirties in good health.

This chain links TRBV29-1 with TRBJ2-1; 9 bases match TRBD1. The CDR3 has 13 residues. Germline assignment: CDR1 SQVTM and CDR2 ANQGSEA. Trimming removed 6 bases from V and 3 bases from J; junction bases left unmatched: 3. This CDR3 reads CSVRQGGYNEQFF. The CDR3, as DNA: TGCAGCGTCCGACAGGGGGGCTACAATGAGCAGTTCTTC.

The genes are TRBV23-1 and TRBJ1-5; no reliable D call. TRBV23-1 falls under the ORF class, with uncertain function. V gave up 5 bases and J gave up 0 bases, with 14 bases separating them. This CDR3 region has 16 residues. The CDR3 reads CASSSLLGDSNQPQHF. The CDR3 nucleotides are TGCGCCAGCAGTTCACTCCTCGGGGATAGCAATCAGCCCCAGCATTTT.

The genes are TRBV3-1 (or the pseudogene TRBV3-2) and TRBJ1-5; 7 nucleotides align to TRBD1. CDR1 is LGHDT, CDR2 YNNKEL, per germline (reference sequence). With V trimmed by 4 bases and J by 2 bases, 2 bases remained unmatched. This CDR3 comprises 14 residues. The CDR3 spells CASSRTGGNQPQHF. The CDR3 DNA is TGTGCCAGCAGCCGTACAGGGGGCAATCAGCCCCAGCATTTT.

The V call is TRBV4-1, the J call TRBJ2-3; possible D gene TRBD2, 5 bases. Trimming took 0 bases from V and 3 from J, leaving 16 bases between them. Looked up from germline, CDR1 is MGHRA and CDR2 is YSYEKL. The CDR3 has 17 residues. CDR3 protein: CASSQESLAPSTDTQYF. The CDR3 DNA is TGCGCCAGCAGCCAAGAATCGCTAGCACCTTCAACAGATACGCAGTATTTT.

The V gene is TRBV24-1, the J gene TRBJ2-5; D is unresolved. Trimming took off 4 bases at V and 3 bases at J, with 17 bases between the two ends. Germline assignment: CDR1 KGHDR and CDR2 SFDVKD. The CDR3 has 16 amino acids. The CDR3 region is CATSDRTSLGKETQYF. The CDR3 coding sequence is TGTGCCACCAGTGACCGGACGTCCTTGGGGAAAGAGACCCAGTACTTC.

This clone was seen more than once but under ten times. This chain connects TRBV3-1 (or the pseudogene TRBV3-2) to TRBJ1-6; D ambiguous. CDR3 length: 17 residues. In germline, CDR1 is LGHDT, CDR2 YNNKEL (reference sequence). V shed 0 bases and J shed 6 bases, with 15 bases lying between them. Written as DNA, the CDR3 is TGTGCCAGCAGCCAAGACGACATCTACCTCGTTAATTCACCCCTCCACTTT. Translated, it gives CASSQDDIYLVNSPLHF.

This clone was counted once. V usage is TRBV2 and J usage is TRBJ2-5; tentatively, D is TRBD2 (5 bases). The germline V gene encodes CDR1 SNHLY and CDR2 FYNNEI. Between the trimmed V and J ends, which lost 2 bases and 5 bases, there was a span of 6 bases. The CDR3 loop spans 12 amino acids. This CDR3 is CASSESGETQYF. In DNA form, the CDR3 reads TGTGCCAGCAGTGAATCGGGGGAGACCCAGTACTTC.

This clone was counted a single time. The V call is TRBV27, the J call TRBJ2-1; tentatively, D is TRBD1 (7 bases). CDR3 size: 15 residues. In germline, CDR1 is MNHEY, CDR2 SMNVEV (reference sequence). Trimming pared 2 bases from V and 2 bases from J, leaving 10 bases between. CDR3 bases: TGTGCCAGCAGTTTAATCAGGGGGGCCTACAATGAGCAGTTCTTC. Its protein product is CASSLIRGAYNEQFF.

The chain employs TRBV30 and TRBJ1-2, with D possibly matching TRBD1 (5 bases). CDR3 length: 14 amino acids. V was pared by 3 bases and J by 4 bases, with 15 bases between. Per the germline V gene, CDR1 is GTSNPN and CDR2 is SVGIG (reference sequence). The chain's CDR3 is CAWSVGAPRYGYTF. The CDR3 region has the DNA TGTGCCTGGAGCGTAGGGGCTCCTCGCTATGGCTACACCTTC. The full variable domain, rest sourced from reference TRBV30 and TRBJ1-2, is SQTIHQWPATLVQPVGSPLSLECTVEGTSNPNLYWYRQAAGRGLQLLFYSVGIGQISSEVPQNLSASRPQDRQFILSSKKLLLSDSGFYLCAWSVGAPRYGYTFGSGTRLTVV.

This clone appeared a single time. The rearrangement uses TRBV7-9 and TRBJ1-5; D unresolved. Deletions cut 1 base from V and 6 bases from J, with 7 bases between. The length of the CDR3 is 13 residues. Per germline, CDR1 SEHNR and CDR2 FQNEAQ (reference sequence). For the CDR3, the DNA is TGTGCCAGCAGCTTAGATGGACTTCAGCCCCAGCATTTT. This gives the protein CASSLDGLQPQHF.

The chain combines TRBV5-1 with TRBJ1-1; 8 nucleotides line up with TRBD1. CDR3 length equals 16 residues. Germline V gene sequence: CDR1 SGHRS, CDR2 YFSETQ. After removal of 0 bases from V and 4 bases from J, the junction contained 8 bases not matched to a gene. The CDR3 sequence is CASSLGQGAVSTEAFF. The CDR3 nucleotides read TGCGCCAGCAGCTTGGGGCAGGGGGCTGTGAGCACTGAAGCTTTCTTT.

The rearrangement uses TRBV30 and TRBJ2-1; no reliable D call. The CDR3 length is 13 residues. In germline, CDR1 is GTSNPN, CDR2 SVGIG (reference sequence). V was clipped by 8 bases and J by 0 bases, with 11 bases between them. This CDR3 is CAARSSSYNEQFF. As DNA, the CDR3 is TGTGCCGCGCGAAGCAGCTCCTACAATGAGCAGTTCTTC.

The chain couples TRBV13 to TRBJ1-1; 7 bases line up with TRBD1. The trim removed 5 bases at V and 1 base at J, leaving 7 bases unmatched. Germline CDR1 is PRHDT and CDR2 is FYEKMQ (reference sequence). This CDR3 has 15 residues. The CDR3 region is CASSPRQGRNTEAFF. In nucleotides, the CDR3 is TGTGCCAGCAGCCCCCGACAGGGTAGGAACACTGAAGCTTTCTTT.

This chain links TRBV27 with TRBJ2-6; D perhaps matches TRBD1 (6 bases). Trimming removed 2 bases from V and 4 bases from J, with 15 bases in between. The CDR3 runs to 17 residues. Germline-derived CDR1 and CDR2 are MNHEY and SMNVEV (reference sequence). For the CDR3, the DNA is TGTGCCAGCAGTTTAAATCACAGGGTCCCCGGGGCCAACGTCCTGACTTTC. This encodes CASSLNHRVPGANVLTF.

The rearrangement joins TRBV6-1 to TRBJ1-1; D unclear. V was cut by 2 bases and J by 0 bases, with 7 bases left in between. Looked up from germline, CDR1 is MNHNS and CDR2 is SASEGT. The CDR3 loop spans 14 amino acids. DNA of the CDR3: TGTGCCAGCAGTGAACTGCCACTGAACACTGAAGCTTTCTTT. This sequence encodes CASSELPLNTEAFF.

The J gene is TRBJ1-5, the V gene TRBV24-1; 10 bases fit TRBD1. This CDR3 comprises 16 residues. Germline V gene lookup returns CDR1 KGHDR and CDR2 SFDVKD. The ends lost 4 bases at V and 6 bases at J; junction bases unmatched: 8. The CDR3 DNA is TGTGCCACCAGTGAGGGGACAGGGGAAGGAGGTCAGCCCCAGCATTTT. Protein product: CATSEGTGEGGQPQHF.

DNA for the CDR3: TGTGCCAGCAGCCCCGGGACAGCCCTTGAAGCTTTCTTT. It codes for CASSPGTALEAFF. The J gene is TRBJ1-1, the V gene TRBV3-1 (or the pseudogene TRBV3-2), with 7 bases aligning to TRBD1. CDR1 and CDR2 (germline): LGHDT, YNNKEL (reference sequence). V trimming: 4 bases; J trimming: 7 bases; junction bases outside the gene matches: 6. The CDR3 has 13 amino acids.

This chain joins TRBV6-5 and TRBJ2-2, with D possibly called TRBD1 or TRBD2 (5 bases each). Germline V lookup: CDR1 MNHEY, CDR2 SVGAGI. The CDR3 is 15 residues long. V was pared by 6 bases and J by 5 bases, with 16 bases between. The CDR3 sequence is CASSLYSGRTGELFF. The DNA of the CDR3 is TGTGCCAGCAGCCTCTACTCGGGGCGGACCGGGGAGCTGTTTTTT.

This clone was counted only a few times. The V call is TRBV6-5, the J call TRBJ1-2; D not certain. The germline V gene encodes CDR1 MNHEY and CDR2 SVGAGI. This CDR3 region has 13 residues. V was trimmed by 5 bases and J by 5 bases, leaving 12 bases between them. CDR3 sequence reads: CASSPKRTYGYTF. The CDR3 nucleotides read TGTGCCAGCAGTCCAAAAAGAACTTATGGCTACACCTTC.

The chain employs TRBV19 and TRBJ2-1; 9 bases match TRBD2. Trimming took 6 bases from V and 7 from J; bases not matched to a gene: 10. CDR1 LNHDA and CDR2 SQIVND come from the germline V gene (reference sequence). The CDR3 covers 15 residues. CDR3 in DNA: TGTGCCAGTAGACCCAGCGGGGGGCGGGTGAATGAGCAGTTCTTC. The encoded protein is CASRPSGGRVNEQFF.

V usage is TRBV4-1 and J usage is TRBJ2-1, with D possibly matching TRBD2 (7 bases). The V and J ends lost 0 bases and 2 bases respectively, with 14 bases between them. Germline assignment: CDR1 MGHRA and CDR2 YSYEKL. CDR3 size: 17 residues. The chain's CDR3 is CASSQDGGDNPYNEQFF. CDR3 coding DNA: TGCGCCAGCAGCCAAGATGGGGGGGACAACCCCTACAATGAGCAGTTCTTC.

The chain is built from TRBV7-2 and TRBJ2-7; 7 nucleotides line up with TRBD1. The CDR3 sequence is 15 residues long. The germline CDR1 and CDR2 sequences are SGHTA and FQGNSA. The V gene end was trimmed by 0 bases and the J gene end by 2 bases; junction bases not matched to a gene: 4. For the CDR3, the DNA is TGTGCCAGCAGCTTAGCCCCGCAGGGGGCCTACGAGCAGTACTTC. Its protein product is CASSLAPQGAYEQYF.

The chain links TRBV6-5 to TRBJ1-4; D is possibly TRBD1 (5 bases). The CDR3 has 15 residues. Germline values: CDR1 MNHEY, CDR2 SVGAGI. Trimming took off 0 bases at V and 0 bases at J, with 5 bases between the two ends. CDR3 DNA sequence: TGTGCCAGCAGTTACTCGACAGCAACTAATGAAAAACTGTTTTTT. Translating gives CASSYSTATNEKLFF.

The chain has TRBV3-1 (or the pseudogene TRBV3-2) and TRBJ1-2; a weak D match, TRBD1 (5 bases). The CDR3 is made up of 15 amino acids. Germline V gives CDR1 LGHDT, CDR2 YNNKEL (reference sequence). Trimming shortened V by 1 base and J by 5 bases, and 14 bases separated the two germline ends. The CDR3 region is CASSQAQGLWYGYTF. Written as DNA, the CDR3 is TGTGCCAGCAGCCAAGCGCAGGGCCTTTGGTATGGCTACACCTTC.

The gene calls are TRBV18 and TRBJ1-3; tentative D call: TRBD1 (5 bases). This CDR3 contains 14 residues. Deletions cut 3 bases from V and 0 bases from J, with 6 bases between. Per germline, CDR1 KGHSH and CDR2 LQKENI. This CDR3 reads CASSPGTSGNTIYF. DNA of the CDR3: TGTGCCAGCTCACCGGGGACCTCTGGAAACACCATATATTTT.

The rearrangement links TRBV10-2 to TRBJ1-1; TRBD1 matches 7 bases. V was clipped by 8 bases and J by 6 bases; unmatched bases: 9. The germline CDR1 and CDR2 sequences are WSHSY and SAAADI. The CDR3 totals 13 residues. The CDR3 region is CASQMDRISEAFF. The CDR3 region has the DNA TGCGCCAGCCAAATGGACAGGATTTCTGAAGCTTTCTTT.

The chain employs TRBV7-2 and TRBJ2-5, with D tentatively TRBD1 (6 bases). Trimming left V 4 bases short and J 5 bases short, with 17 bases between. CDR1 and CDR2 from the germline V gene are SGHTA and FQGNSA. The CDR3 is made up of 15 amino acids. The CDR3 protein is CASSSSLQGRETQYF. The CDR3 DNA reads as TGTGCCAGCAGCTCAAGCCTACAGGGAAGGGAGACCCAGTACTTC.

The V and J genes are TRBV27 and TRBJ1-1; no reliable D call. Germline lookup yields CDR1 MNHEY and CDR2 SMNVEV (reference sequence). Trimming removed 4 bases at V and 3 bases at J, with 24 bases between. The CDR3 is 18 amino acids. The CDR3 bases are TGTGCCAGCAGTTCTACCGGGATGACAAGGTGGGTGGACACTGAAGCTTTCTTT. Translated, it gives CASSSTGMTRWVDTEAFF.

The gene calls are TRBV28 and TRBJ1-3; D possibly corresponds to TRBD1 (5 bases). The CDR3 has 15 amino acids. Germline V gene lookup returns CDR1 MDHEN and CDR2 SYDVKM. The ends were cut back, 7 bases at V and 2 bases at J, with 15 bases in the middle. The CDR3 reads CASTVSGGAGNTIYF. The CDR3 DNA is TGTGCCAGCACCGTTTCCGGGGGGGCTGGAAACACCATATATTTT.

The J gene is TRBJ2-3, the V gene TRBV7-2, with TRBD2 matching over 7 bases. V shed 1 base and J 3 bases; nucleotides not matched to a gene: 7. Germline V gene data show CDR1 as SGHTA and CDR2 as FQGNSA. The CDR3 length is 16 residues. CDR3 in amino acids: CASSLVRGSGTDTQYF. CDR3 bases: TGTGCCAGCAGCTTAGTACGCGGGAGCGGTACAGATACGCAGTATTTT.

V usage is TRBV5-1 and J usage is TRBJ2-3, with no clear D. The CDR3 is 14 residues long. The V and J ends lost 0 bases and 2 bases respectively, with 7 bases between them. Per germline, CDR1 SGHRS and CDR2 YFSETQ. CDR3: CASSLVRYTDTQYF. The CDR3 bases are TGCGCCAGCAGCTTGGTGCGCTACACAGATACGCAGTATTTT.